Below are 6 T cell receptor beta chains sequenced from a single sample in a study of vaccination effects on CD4 cells after COVID-19. No antigen has been identified for these receptors. Antigen-specific CD4+ T cells were expanded with viral peptide pools in the ViraFEST assay before sequencing. Following culture for approximately 11 days, CD4+ T cells were isolated. Vaccinated recipients, who were negative for nucleocapsid antibodies, had no history of SARS-CoV-2 infection. Profiling relied on immunoSEQ multiplex PCR, and the TCRdb table lists in-frame clones only, not all of them. The profile shows 30,000 to 45,000 clones, less than 70% of them singletons. This material consisted of CD4+ T cells from PBMCs cultured with HCoV-OC43 spike peptides, taken before COVID-19 vaccination. Indicated subset: HCoV-OC43 spike overlapping peptide pool stimulation. The receptors stem from a human donor who received a COVID-19 vaccine.

This chain links TRBV2 with TRBJ1-5; a possible D gene is TRBD1 (6 bases). V was clipped by 6 bases and J by 3 bases, with 12 bases between them. The CDR3 has 14 amino acids. CDR1 is SNHLY, CDR2 FYNNEI, per germline. The CDR3 is CASRADSNNQPQHF. The CDR3 nucleotides are TGTGCCAGCAGGGCGGACAGCAACAATCAGCCCCAGCATTTT.

This chain uses TRBV7-6 with TRBJ1-1; D not resolved. Trimming removed 0 bases from V and 5 bases from J, with 7 bases in between. Germline V gene lookup returns CDR1 SGHVS and CDR2 FNYEAQ. The CDR3 spans 13 residues. CDR3 amino acids: CASSLASGTEAFF. As DNA, the CDR3 is TGTGCCAGCAGCTTAGCCAGCGGGACTGAAGCTTTCTTT.

This chain links TRBV2 with TRBJ2-4; unclear D gene. Trimming pared 7 bases from V and 5 bases from J, leaving 6 bases between. CDR1 and CDR2 (germline): SNHLY, FYNNEI. This CDR3 contains 11 residues. The CDR3 DNA reads as TGTGCCAGCAACTTGCAAAACATTCAGTACTTC. As protein: CASNLQNIQYF.

V is TRBV24-1 and J is TRBJ1-2; D perhaps matches TRBD1 (5 bases). The germline V and J ends were trimmed by 3 bases and 4 bases, with 20 bases remaining between them. The germline CDR1 and CDR2 sequences are KGHDR and SFDVKD. The CDR3 is made up of 17 amino acids. CDR3 nucleotides: TGTGCCACCAGTGATCCGGGGGGACGGGGGTCAGGCTATGGCTACACCTTC. Protein product: CATSDPGGRGSGYGYTF.

The V gene is TRBV5-1, the J gene TRBJ2-5; weak D call: TRBD1 (6 bases). The CDR3 has 14 amino acids. Germline CDR1 and CDR2: SGHRS and YFSETQ. V was clipped by 4 bases and J by 4 bases, with 14 bases between them. CDR3 nucleotides: TGCGCCAGCAGCCTGCCCGGACAGACAGAGACCCAGTACTTC. Translation gives CASSLPGQTETQYF. Supplemented by reference TRBV5-1 and TRBJ2-5, the full variable domain reads KAGVTQTPRYLIKTRGQQVTLSCSPISGHRSVSWYQQTPGQGLQFLFEYFSETQRNKGNFPGRFSGRQFSNSRSEMNVSTLELGDSALYLCASSLPGQTETQYFGPGTRLLVL.

This chain uses TRBV5-4 with TRBJ2-6; D is perhaps TRBD2 (6 bases). The CDR3 runs to 16 residues. The germline V and J ends were trimmed by 3 bases and 4 bases, with 14 bases remaining between them. The germline V gene has CDR1 SGHNT and CDR2 YYREEE (reference sequence). CDR3 bases: TGTGCCAGCAGCTGGGAGGCAGGGTCAGGGGCCAACGTCCTGACTTTC. Its protein is CASSWEAGSGANVLTF.